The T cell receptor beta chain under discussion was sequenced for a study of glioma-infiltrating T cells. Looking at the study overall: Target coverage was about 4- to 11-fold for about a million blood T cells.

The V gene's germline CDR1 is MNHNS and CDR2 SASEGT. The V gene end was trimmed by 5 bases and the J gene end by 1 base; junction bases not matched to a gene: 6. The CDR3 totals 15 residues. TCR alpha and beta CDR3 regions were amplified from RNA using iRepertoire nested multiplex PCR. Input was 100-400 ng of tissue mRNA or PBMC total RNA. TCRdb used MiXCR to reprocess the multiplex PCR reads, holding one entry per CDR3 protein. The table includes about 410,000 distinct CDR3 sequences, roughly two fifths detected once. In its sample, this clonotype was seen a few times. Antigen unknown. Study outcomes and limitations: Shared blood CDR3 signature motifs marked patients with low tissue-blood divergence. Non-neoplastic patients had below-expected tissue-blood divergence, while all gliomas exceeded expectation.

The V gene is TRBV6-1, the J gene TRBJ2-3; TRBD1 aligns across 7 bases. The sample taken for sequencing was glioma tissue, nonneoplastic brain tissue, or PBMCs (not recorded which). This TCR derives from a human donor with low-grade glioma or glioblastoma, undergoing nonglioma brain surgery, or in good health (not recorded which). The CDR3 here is CASSLQGWGTDTQYF. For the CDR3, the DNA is TGTGCCAGCAGTCTACAGGGGTGGGGCACAGATACGCAGTATTTT.